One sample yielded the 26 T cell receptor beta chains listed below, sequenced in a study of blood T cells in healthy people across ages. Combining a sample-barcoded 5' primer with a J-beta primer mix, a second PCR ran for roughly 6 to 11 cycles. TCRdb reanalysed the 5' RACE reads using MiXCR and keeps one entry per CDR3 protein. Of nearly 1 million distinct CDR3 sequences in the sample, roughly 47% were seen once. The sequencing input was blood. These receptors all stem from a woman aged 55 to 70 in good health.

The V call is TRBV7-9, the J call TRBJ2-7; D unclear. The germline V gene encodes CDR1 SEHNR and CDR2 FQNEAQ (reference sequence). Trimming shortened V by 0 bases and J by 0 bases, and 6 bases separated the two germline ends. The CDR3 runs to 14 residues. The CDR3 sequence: CASSLAATSYEQYF. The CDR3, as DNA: TGTGCCAGCAGCTTAGCGGCCACCTCCTACGAGCAGTACTTC.

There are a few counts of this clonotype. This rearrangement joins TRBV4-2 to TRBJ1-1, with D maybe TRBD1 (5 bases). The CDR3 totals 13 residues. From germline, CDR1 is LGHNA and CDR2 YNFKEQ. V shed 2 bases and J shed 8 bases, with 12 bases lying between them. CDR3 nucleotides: TGTGCCAGCAGCCAAACGGGGTGGACAGAAGCTTTCTTT. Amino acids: CASSQTGWTEAFF.

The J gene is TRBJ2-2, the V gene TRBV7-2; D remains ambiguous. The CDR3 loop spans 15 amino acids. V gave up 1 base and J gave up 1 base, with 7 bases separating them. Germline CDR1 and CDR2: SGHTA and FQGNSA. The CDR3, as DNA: TGTGCCAGCAGCTTAGATCCCGGGAACACCGGGGAGCTGTTTTTT. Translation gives CASSLDPGNTGELFF. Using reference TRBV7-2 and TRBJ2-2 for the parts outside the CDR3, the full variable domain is GAGVSQSPSNKVTEKGKDVELRCDPISGHTALYWYRQSLGQGLEFLIYFQGNSAPDKSGLPSDRFSAERTGGSVSTLTIQRTQQEDSAVYLCASSLDPGNTGELFFGEGSRLTVL.

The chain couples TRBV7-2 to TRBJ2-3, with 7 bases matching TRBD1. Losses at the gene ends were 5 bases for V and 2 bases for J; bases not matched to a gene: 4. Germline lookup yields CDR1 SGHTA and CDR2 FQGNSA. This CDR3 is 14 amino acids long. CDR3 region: CASSLDRITDTQYF. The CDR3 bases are TGTGCCAGCAGCCTGGACAGGATCACAGATACGCAGTATTTT.

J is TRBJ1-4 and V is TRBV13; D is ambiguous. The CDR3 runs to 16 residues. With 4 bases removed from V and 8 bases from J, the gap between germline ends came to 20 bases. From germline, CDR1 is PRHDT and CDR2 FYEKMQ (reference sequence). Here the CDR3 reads CASSSLRPGSREKLFF. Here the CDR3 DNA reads TGTGCCAGCAGCTCCCTCAGGCCGGGATCGCGGGAAAAACTGTTTTTT.

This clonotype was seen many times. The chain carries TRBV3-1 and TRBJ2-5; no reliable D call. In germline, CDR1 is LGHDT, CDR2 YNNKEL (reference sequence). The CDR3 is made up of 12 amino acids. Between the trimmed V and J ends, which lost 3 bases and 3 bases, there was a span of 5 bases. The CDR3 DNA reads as TGTGCCAGCAGCCACTCTGAAGAGACCCAGTACTTC. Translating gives CASSHSEETQYF.

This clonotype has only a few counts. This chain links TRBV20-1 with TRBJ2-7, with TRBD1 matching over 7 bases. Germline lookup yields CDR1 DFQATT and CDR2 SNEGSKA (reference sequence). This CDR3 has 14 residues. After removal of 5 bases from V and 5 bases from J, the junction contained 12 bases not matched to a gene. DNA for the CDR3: TGCAGTGCTGTCTTACAGGGGAGTTTCGACGAGCAGTACTTC. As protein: CSAVLQGSFDEQYF.

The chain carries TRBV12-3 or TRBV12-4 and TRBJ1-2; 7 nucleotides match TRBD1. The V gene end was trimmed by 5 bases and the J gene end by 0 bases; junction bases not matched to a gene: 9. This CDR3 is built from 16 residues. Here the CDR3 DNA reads TGTGCCAGCAGTAGACAGGGAGCCTTGCCTAACTATGGCTACACCTTC. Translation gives CASSRQGALPNYGYTF.

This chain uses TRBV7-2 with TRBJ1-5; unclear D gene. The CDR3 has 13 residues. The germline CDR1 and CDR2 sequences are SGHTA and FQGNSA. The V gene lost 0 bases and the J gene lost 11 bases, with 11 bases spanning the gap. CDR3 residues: CASSLARGVAQHF. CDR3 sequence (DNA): TGTGCCAGCAGCTTAGCAAGAGGAGTCGCCCAGCATTTT.

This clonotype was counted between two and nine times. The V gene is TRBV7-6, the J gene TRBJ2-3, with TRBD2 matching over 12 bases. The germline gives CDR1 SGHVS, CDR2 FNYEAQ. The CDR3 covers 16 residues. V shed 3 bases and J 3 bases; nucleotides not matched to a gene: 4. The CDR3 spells CASSLMLAGGTDTQYF. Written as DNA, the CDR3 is TGTGCCAGCAGCTTGATGCTAGCGGGAGGGACAGATACGCAGTATTTT.

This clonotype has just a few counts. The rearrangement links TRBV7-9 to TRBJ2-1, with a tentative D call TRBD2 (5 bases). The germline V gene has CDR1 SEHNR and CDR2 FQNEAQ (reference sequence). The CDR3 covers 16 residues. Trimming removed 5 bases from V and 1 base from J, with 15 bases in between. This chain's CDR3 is CASSRALAPSYNEQFF. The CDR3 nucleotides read TGTGCCAGCAGCCGTGCCTTAGCGCCGTCCTACAATGAGCAGTTCTTC.

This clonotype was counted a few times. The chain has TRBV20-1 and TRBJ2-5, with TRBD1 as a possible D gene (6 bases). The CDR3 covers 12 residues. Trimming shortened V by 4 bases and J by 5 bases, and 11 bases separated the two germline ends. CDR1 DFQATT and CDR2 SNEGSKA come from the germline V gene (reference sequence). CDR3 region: CSAIQGRETQYF. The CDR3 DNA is TGCAGTGCTATACAGGGTCGGGAGACCCAGTACTTC.

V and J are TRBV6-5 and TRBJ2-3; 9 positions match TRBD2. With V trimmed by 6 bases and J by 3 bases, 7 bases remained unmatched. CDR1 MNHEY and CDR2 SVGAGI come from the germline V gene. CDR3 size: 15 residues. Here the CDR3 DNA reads TGTGCCAGCAGGCTCAGCGGGAGGAGGACAGATACGCAGTATTTT. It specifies CASRLSGRRTDTQYF.

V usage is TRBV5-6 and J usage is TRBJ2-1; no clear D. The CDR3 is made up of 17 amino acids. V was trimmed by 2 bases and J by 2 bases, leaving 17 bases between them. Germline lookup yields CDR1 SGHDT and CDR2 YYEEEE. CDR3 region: CASSFGPTDLPYNEQFF. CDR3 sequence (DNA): TGTGCCAGCAGCTTTGGTCCTACGGACCTACCCTACAATGAGCAGTTCTTC.

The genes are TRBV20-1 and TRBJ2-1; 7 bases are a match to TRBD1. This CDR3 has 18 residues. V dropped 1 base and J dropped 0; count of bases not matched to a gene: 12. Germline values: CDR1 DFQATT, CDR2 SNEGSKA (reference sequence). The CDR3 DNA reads TGCAGTGCTAGAGTTCATGGAGCTGACAGGGCCTCCTACAATGAGCAGTTCTTC. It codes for CSARVHGADRASYNEQFF.

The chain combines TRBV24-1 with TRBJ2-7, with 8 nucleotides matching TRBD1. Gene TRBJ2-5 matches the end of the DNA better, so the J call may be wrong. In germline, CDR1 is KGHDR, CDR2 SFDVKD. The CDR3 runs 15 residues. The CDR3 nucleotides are TGTGCCACCAGTGACACGACAGGGGTGGGATCGACCCAGTACTTC. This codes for CATSDTTGVGSTQYF.

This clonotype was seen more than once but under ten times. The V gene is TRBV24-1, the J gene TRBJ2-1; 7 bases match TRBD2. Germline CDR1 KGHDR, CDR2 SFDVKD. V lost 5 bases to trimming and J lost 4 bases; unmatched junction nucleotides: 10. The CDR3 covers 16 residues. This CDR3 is CATSGGGSSIYNEQFF. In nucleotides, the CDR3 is TGTGCCACCAGTGGGGGAGGGTCTAGTATTTACAATGAGCAGTTCTTC.

DNA for the CDR3: TGTGCCAGCAGCTTAGTCGAGGGGATGGGAGAGCAGTTCTTC. Translation gives CASSLVEGMGEQFF. The chain joins TRBV11-2 to TRBJ2-1, with D perhaps TRBD1 or TRBD2 (5 bases each). Per the germline V gene, CDR1 is SGHAT and CDR2 is FQNNGV. Trimming left V 1 base short and J 10 bases short, with 14 bases between. This CDR3 region has 14 residues.

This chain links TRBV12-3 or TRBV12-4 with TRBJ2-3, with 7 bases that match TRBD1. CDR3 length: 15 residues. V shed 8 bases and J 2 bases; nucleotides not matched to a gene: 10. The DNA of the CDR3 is TGTGCCAGCGGGTCAACAGGGGCCCCCACAGATACGCAGTATTTT. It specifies CASGSTGAPTDTQYF.

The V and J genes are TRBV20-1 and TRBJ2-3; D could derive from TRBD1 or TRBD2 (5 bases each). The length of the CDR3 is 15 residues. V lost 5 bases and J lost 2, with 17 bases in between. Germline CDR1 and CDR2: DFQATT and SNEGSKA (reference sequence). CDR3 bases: TGCAGTGCTGAGAGCCCGGGACCAACCACAGATACGCAGTATTTT. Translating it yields CSAESPGPTTDTQYF.

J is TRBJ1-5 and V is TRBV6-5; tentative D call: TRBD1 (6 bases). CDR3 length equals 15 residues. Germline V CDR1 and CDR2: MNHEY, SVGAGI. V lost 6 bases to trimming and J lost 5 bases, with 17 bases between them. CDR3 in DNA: TGTGCCAGCAGCCCCGCCGGGACATCCGATCAGCCCCAGCATTTT. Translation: CASSPAGTSDQPQHF.

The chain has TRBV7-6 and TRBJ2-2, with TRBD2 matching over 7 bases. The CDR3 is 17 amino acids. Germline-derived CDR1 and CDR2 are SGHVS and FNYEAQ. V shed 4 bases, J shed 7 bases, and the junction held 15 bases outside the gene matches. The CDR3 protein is CASSSARGRAFSGELFF. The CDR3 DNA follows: TGTGCCAGCAGCTCAGCCCGGGGGAGGGCCTTTAGCGGGGAGCTGTTTTTT.

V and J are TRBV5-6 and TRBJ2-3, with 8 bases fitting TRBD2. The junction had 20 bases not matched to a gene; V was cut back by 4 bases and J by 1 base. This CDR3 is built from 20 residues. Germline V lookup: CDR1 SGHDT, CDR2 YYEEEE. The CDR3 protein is CASSRGNERESTWGTDTQYF. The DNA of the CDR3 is TGTGCCAGCAGCCGGGGGAATGAGCGGGAGTCGACTTGGGGCACAGATACGCAGTATTTT. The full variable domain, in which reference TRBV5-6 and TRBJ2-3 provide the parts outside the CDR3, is DAGVTQSPTHLIKTRGQQVTLRCSPKSGHDTVSWYQQALGQGPQFIFQYYEEEERQRGNFPDRFSGHQFPNYSSELNVNALLLGDSALYLCASSRGNERESTWGTDTQYFGPGTRLTVL.

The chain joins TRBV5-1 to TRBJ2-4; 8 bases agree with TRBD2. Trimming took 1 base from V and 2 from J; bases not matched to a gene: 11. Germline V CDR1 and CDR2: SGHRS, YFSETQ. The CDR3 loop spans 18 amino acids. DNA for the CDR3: TGCGCCAGCAGCTTGCCCCCCCGGGAGGGCGTAACCAAAAACATTCAGTACTTC. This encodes CASSLPPREGVTKNIQYF.

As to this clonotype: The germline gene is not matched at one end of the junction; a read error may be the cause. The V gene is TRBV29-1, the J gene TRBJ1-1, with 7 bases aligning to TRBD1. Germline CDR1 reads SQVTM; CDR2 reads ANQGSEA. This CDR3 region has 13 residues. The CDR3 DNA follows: TGCAGCGTTGTCGGGACAGCTGTCACTGAAACTTTCTTT. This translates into CSVVGTAVTETFF.

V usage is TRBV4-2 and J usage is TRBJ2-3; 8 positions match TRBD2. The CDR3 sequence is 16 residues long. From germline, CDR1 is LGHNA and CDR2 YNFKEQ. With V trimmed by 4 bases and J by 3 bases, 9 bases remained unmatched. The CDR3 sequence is CASSPTGREVTDTQYF. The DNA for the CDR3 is TGTGCCAGCAGCCCGACGGGGCGGGAGGTTACAGATACGCAGTATTTT.